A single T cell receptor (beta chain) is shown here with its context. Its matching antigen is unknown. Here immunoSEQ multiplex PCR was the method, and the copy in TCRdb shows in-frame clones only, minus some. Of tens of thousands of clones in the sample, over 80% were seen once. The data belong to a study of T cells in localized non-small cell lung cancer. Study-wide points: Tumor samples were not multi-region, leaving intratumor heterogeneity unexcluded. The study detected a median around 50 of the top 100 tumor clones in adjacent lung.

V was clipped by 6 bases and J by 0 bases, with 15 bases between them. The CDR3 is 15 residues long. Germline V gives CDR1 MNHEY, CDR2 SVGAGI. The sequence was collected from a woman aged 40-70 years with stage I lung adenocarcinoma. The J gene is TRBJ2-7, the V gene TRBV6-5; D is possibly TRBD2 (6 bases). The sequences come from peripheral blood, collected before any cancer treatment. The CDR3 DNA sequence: TGTGCCAGCAGAGGCCGGGACTGGCACTCCTACGAGCAGTACTTC. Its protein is CASRGRDWHSYEQYF.